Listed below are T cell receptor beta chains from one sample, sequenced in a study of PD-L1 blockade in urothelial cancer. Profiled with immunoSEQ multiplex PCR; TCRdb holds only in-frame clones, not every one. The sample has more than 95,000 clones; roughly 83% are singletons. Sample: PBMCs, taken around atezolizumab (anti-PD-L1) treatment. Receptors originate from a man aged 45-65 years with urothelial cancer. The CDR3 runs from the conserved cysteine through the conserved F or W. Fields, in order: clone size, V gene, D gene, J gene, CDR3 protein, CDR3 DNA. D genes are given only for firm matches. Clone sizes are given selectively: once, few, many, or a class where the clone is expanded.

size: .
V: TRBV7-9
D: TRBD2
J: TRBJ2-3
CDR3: CATWGLAEDTDTQYF
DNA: TGTGCCACCTGGGGACTAGCGGAAGACACAGATACGCAGTATTTT

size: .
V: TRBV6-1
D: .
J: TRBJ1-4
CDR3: CASKVGGANEKLFF
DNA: TGTGCCAGCAAGGTCGGGGGGGCTAATGAAAAACTGTTTTTT

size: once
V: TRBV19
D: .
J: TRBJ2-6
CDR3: CASRGTDSGANVLTF
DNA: TGTGCCAGTAGGGGGACTGACTCTGGGGCCAACGTCCTGACTTTC

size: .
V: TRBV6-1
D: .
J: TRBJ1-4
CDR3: CASSEREGGLGNEKLFF
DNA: TGTGCCAGCAGTGAAAGGGAGGGGGGGCTCGGTAATGAAAAACTGTTTTTT

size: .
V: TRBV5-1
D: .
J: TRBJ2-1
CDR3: CASSLAVGGLNEQFF
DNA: TGCGCCAGCAGCTTGGCCGTGGGAGGACTCAATGAGCAGTTCTTC

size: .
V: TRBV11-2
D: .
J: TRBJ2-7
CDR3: CASSLDRLTYEQYF
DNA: TGTGCCAGCAGCCTCGACAGATTGACCTACGAGCAGTACTTC

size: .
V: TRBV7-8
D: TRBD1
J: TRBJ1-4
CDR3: CASSLAYDRGLDEKLFF
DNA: TGTGCCAGCAGCTTAGCCTACGACAGGGGGCTGGATGAAAAACTGTTTTTT

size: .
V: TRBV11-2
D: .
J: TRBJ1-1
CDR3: CASSFTRDTEAFF
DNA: TGTGCCAGCAGCTTTACCCGGGACACTGAAGCTTTCTTT

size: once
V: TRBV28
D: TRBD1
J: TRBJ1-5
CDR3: CASSLHRGRSNQPQHF
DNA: TGTGCCAGCAGTTTACACAGGGGGCGGAGCAATCAGCCCCAGCATTTT

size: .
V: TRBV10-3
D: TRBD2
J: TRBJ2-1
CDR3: CAVGERLAVNEQFF
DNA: TGTGCCGTCGGAGAAAGACTAGCGGTCAATGAGCAGTTCTTC

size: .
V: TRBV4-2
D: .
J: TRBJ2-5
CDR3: CASSQEGAGEETQYF
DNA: TGTGCCAGCAGCCAAGAAGGAGCGGGTGAAGAGACCCAGTACTTC

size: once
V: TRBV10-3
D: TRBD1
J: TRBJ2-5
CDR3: CAISAGGRGQETQYF
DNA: TGTGCCATCAGTGCAGGGGGCCGAGGCCAAGAGACCCAGTACTTC

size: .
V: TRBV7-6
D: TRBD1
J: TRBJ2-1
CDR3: CASSLARDRPYNEQFF
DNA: TGTGCCAGCAGCTTAGCGAGGGACAGACCCTACAATGAGCAGTTCTTC

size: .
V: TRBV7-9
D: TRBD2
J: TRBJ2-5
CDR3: CASRPGLAETQYF
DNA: TGTGCCAGCAGGCCGGGACTAGCGGAGACCCAGTACTTC

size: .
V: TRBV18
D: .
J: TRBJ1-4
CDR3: CASSDQGGVNEKLFF
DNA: TGTGCCAGCTCAGACCAGGGCGGGGTTAATGAAAAACTGTTTTTT

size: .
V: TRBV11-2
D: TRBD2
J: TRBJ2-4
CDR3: CASSFGASGKNIQYF
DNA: TGTGCCAGCAGCTTTGGAGCTAGCGGCAAAAACATTCAGTACTTC

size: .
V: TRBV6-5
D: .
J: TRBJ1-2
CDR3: CASSSLTETYGYTF
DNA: TGTGCCAGCAGTTCCTTGACAGAAACTTATGGCTACACCTTC

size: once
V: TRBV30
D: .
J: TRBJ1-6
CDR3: CAWSVPGQLRNSPLHF
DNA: TGTGCCTGGAGTGTACCCGGACAGTTGAGGAATTCACCCCTCCACTTT

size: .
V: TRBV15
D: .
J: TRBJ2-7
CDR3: CATSSLDRGARYEQYF
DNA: TGTGCCACCAGCTCCTTGGACAGAGGAGCTCGGTACGAGCAGTACTTC

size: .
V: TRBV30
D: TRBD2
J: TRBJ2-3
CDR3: CAWSLASGSRGTQYF
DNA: TGTGCCTGGAGTCTGGCTAGCGGGAGTAGGGGTACGCAGTATTTT

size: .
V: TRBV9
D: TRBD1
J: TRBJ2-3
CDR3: CASSVGLQGAVDTQYF
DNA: TGTGCCAGCAGCGTAGGATTGCAGGGGGCGGTAGATACGCAGTATTTT

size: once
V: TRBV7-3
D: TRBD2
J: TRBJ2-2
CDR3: CASSLTLGSSRGVNTGELFF
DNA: TGTGCCAGCAGCTTAACCCTAGGTTCCTCACGGGGGGTGAACACCGGGGAGCTGTTTTTT

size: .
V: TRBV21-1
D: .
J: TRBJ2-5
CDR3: CASSKVSGQEGSETQYF
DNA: TGTGCCAGCAGCAAAGTATCAGGACAGGAGGGTTCCGAGACCCAGTACTTC

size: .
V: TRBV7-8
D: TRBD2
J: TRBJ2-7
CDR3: CASSRGTSGEQYF
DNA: TGTGCCAGCAGCCGCGGGACTAGCGGCGAGCAGTACTTC

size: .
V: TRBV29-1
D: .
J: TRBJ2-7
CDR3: CSVEAGPSYEQYF
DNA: TGCAGCGTTGAAGCAGGGCCCTCCTACGAGCAGTACTTC

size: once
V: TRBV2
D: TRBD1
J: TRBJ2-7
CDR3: CASSADRSHEQYF
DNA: TGTGCCAGCAGCGCGGACAGGTCCCACGAGCAGTACTTC

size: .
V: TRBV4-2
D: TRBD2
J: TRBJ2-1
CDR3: CASSQERLASGRVNEQFF
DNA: TGTGCCAGCAGCCAAGAAAGATTGGCTAGCGGGAGGGTTAATGAGCAGTTCTTC

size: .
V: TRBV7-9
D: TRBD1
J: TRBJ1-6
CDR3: CASSLQGAIHSPLHF
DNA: TGTGCCAGCAGTCTACAGGGGGCCATCCATTCACCCCTCCACTTT

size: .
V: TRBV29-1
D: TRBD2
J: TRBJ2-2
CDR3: CSVEEPSGRASNTGELFF
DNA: TGCAGCGTTGAAGAACCTAGCGGGAGGGCCTCGAACACCGGGGAGCTGTTTTTT

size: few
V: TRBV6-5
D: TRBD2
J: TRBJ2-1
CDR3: CASRKLAQNNEQFF
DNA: TGTGCCAGCAGGAAACTAGCGCAGAACAATGAGCAGTTCTTC

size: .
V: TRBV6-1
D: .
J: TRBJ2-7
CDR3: CASSERGDTSYEQYF
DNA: TGTGCCAGCAGTGAAAGGGGCGACACCTCCTACGAGCAGTACTTC

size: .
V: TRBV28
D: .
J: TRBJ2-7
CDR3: CASRFGGTRFAERYF
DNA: TGTGCCAGCAGGTTTGGGGGGACTCGTTTTGCCGAGCGGTACTTC

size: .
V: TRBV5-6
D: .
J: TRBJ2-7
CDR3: CASSNNSGSYEQYF
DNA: TGTGCCAGCAGCAACAACAGCGGCTCCTACGAGCAGTACTTC

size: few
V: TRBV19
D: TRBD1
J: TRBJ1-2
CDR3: CASIRTGRRYGYTF
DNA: TGTGCCAGTATCCGGACAGGGCGTCGCTATGGCTACACCTTC

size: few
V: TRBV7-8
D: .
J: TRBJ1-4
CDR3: CASSRGRGSEKLFF
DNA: TGTGCCAGCAGCCGTGGGCGAGGGAGTGAAAAACTGTTTTTT

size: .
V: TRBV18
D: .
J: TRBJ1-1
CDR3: CASSPLIIQGRTDTEAFF
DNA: TGTGCCAGCTCACCCCTAATAATTCAGGGAAGGACGGACACTGAAGCTTTCTTT

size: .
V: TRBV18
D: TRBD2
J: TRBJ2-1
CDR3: CASSPTPGLAAISSYNEQFF
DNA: TGTGCCAGCTCACCGACCCCGGGACTAGCGGCCATTAGTTCCTACAATGAGCAGTTCTTC

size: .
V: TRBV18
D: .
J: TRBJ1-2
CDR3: CASSPSRAYYGYTF
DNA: TGTGCCAGCTCACCAAGCAGGGCGTACTATGGCTACACCTTC

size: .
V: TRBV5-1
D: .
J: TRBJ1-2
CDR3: CASSGGGANYGYTF
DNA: TGCGCCAGCAGCGGGGGGGGAGCTAACTATGGCTACACCTTC

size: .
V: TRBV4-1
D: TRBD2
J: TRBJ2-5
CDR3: CASSLRRGVEETQYF
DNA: TGCGCCAGCAGCTTACGACGGGGGGTGGAGGAGACCCAGTACTTC

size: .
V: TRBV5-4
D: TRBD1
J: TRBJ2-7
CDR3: CASSPGQGGYYEQYF
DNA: TGTGCCAGCAGCCCAGGACAGGGTGGTTACTACGAGCAGTACTTC

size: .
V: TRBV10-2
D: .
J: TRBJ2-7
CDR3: CASTERRLDEQYF
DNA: TGCGCCAGCACGGAGCGGAGGCTAGACGAGCAGTACTTC

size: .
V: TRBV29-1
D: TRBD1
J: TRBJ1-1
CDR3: CSAIQGTEAFF
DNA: TGCAGCGCCATACAGGGGACCGAAGCTTTCTTT

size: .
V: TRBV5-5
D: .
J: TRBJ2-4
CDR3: CASSLVPTENIQYF
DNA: TGTGCCAGCAGCTTGGTACCTACCGAAAACATTCAGTACTTC

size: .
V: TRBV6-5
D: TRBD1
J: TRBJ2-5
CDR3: CASSQGTGRSTQYF
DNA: TGTGCCAGCAGTCAAGGGACAGGGAGGTCGACCCAGTACTTC

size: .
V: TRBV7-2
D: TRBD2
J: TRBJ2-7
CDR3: CASSSGWGGSSYEQYF
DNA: TGTGCCAGCAGCTCGGGCTGGGGCGGGAGCTCCTACGAGCAGTACTTC

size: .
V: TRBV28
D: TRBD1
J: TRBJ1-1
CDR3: CASSFPGTGGREAFF
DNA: TGTGCCAGCAGTTTCCCCGGGACAGGGGGCCGCGAAGCTTTCTTT

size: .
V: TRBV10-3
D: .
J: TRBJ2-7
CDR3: CAISEGWGGASYEQYF
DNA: TGTGCCATCAGTGAGGGGTGGGGGGGCGCCTCCTACGAGCAGTACTTC

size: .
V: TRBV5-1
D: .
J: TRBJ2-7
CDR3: CASSLWSGDYEQYF
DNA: TGCGCCAGCAGCTTGTGGTCAGGGGACTACGAGCAGTACTTC

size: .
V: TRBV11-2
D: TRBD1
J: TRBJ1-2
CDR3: CASSFRQGARYGYTF
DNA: TGTGCCAGCAGCTTCAGACAGGGGGCACGCTATGGCTACACCTTC

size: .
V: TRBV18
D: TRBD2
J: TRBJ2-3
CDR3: CASSPLAGVTDTQYF
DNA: TGTGCCAGCTCTCCACTAGCGGGGGTCACAGATACGCAGTATTTT

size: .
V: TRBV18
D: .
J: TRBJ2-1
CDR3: CASSPLASDNEQFF
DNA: TGTGCCAGCTCACCACTAGCGAGCGACAATGAGCAGTTCTTC

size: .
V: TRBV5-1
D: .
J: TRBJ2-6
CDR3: CASTQKAAGANVLTF
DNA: TGCGCCAGCACCCAAAAGGCGGCTGGGGCCAACGTCCTGACTTTC

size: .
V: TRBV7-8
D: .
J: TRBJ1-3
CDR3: CASSPRRQLPGNTIYF
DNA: TGTGCCAGCAGCCCACGGCGGCAGTTACCTGGAAACACCATATATTTT

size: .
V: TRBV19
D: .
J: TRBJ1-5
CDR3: CASSIKGLSINQPQHF
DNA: TGTGCCAGTAGTATAAAAGGACTATCTATCAATCAGCCCCAGCATTTT

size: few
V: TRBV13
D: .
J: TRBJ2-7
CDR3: CASSSAGSKYEQYF
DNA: TGTGCCAGCAGCTCCGCCGGGAGTAAGTACGAGCAGTACTTC

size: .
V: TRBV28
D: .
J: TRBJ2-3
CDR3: CASSPQYVAPSTDTQYF
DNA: TGTGCCAGCAGTCCTCAATACGTGGCCCCCTCAACAGATACGCAGTATTTT

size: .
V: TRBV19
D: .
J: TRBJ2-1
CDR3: CASSIAQGHRQFF
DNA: TGTGCCAGTAGTATAGCTCAGGGGCATCGGCAGTTCTTC